The 26 T cell receptor beta chains below all came from one sample that was sequenced in a study of T cell responses to AZD1222 COVID-19 vaccine. Sequenced by immunoSEQ multiplex PCR; TCRdb stores in-frame clones only, minus some. The top ten hold around 1.9% of the sample, which has some 140,000 clones, 92% seen once. The input for sequencing was peripheral blood, taken on day 0 of AZD1222 vaccination. Receptor source: an adult in good health.

The V and J genes are TRBV7-2 and TRBJ2-5; possibly TRBD2 for D (6 bases). This CDR3 region has 14 residues. Germline V gene data show CDR1 as SGHTA and CDR2 as FQGNSA. The V and J ends lost 1 base and 6 bases respectively, with 12 bases between them. CDR3 residues: CASSLDGAGKTQYF. Written as DNA, the CDR3 is TGTGCCAGCAGCTTAGATGGGGCGGGAAAGACCCAGTACTTC.

The chain employs TRBV19 and TRBJ2-3, with 9 bases lining up with TRBD1. Germline values: CDR1 LNHDA, CDR2 SQIVND (reference sequence). The CDR3 loop spans 16 amino acids. J lost 3 bases, V lost 3 bases, and 7 bases had no gene match. The CDR3 region has the DNA TGTGCCAGTAGTATGTTGGCGACAGGGGGTACAGATACGCAGTATTTT. The encoded protein is CASSMLATGGTDTQYF.

This clone was picked up one time. The chain carries TRBV9 and TRBJ2-5; D remains unclear. Looked up from germline, CDR1 is SGDLS and CDR2 is YYNGEE. CDR3 length: 13 residues. The germline V and J ends were trimmed by 0 bases and 0 bases, with 3 bases remaining between them. The CDR3 DNA is TGTGCCAGCAGCGTAGCCTACCAAGAGACCCAGTACTTC. It translates to CASSVAYQETQYF.

The chain uses TRBV7-9 and TRBJ1-6; a possible D gene is TRBD1 (5 bases). Trimming stripped 1 base from V and 7 bases from J, with 11 bases between. The CDR3 spans 15 residues. Germline assignment: CDR1 SEHNR and CDR2 FQNEAQ (reference sequence). The CDR3 sequence: CASSLDGGHNSPLHF. The CDR3 DNA reads as TGTGCCAGCAGCTTAGATGGGGGTCACAATTCACCCCTCCACTTT.

The V call is TRBV7-9, the J call TRBJ2-3; D perhaps matches TRBD2 (6 bases). Trimming stripped 5 bases from V and 5 bases from J, with 14 bases between. The germline V gene has CDR1 SEHNR and CDR2 FQNEAQ (reference sequence). The CDR3 length is 14 residues. CDR3 sequence (DNA): TGTGCCAGCAGCCCTTCGGGTAGCGGAGATACGCAGTATTTT. Protein sequence: CASSPSGSGDTQYF.

J is TRBJ1-2 and V is TRBV10-3; D is perhaps TRBD1 (5 bases). The CDR3 loop spans 13 amino acids. Trimming shortened V by 10 bases and J by 3 bases, and 15 bases separated the two germline ends. Germline V lookup: CDR1 ENHRY, CDR2 SYGVKD. Here the CDR3 reads CATTVGAYYGYTF. The CDR3 nucleotides read TGTGCCACCACCGTAGGGGCCTACTATGGCTACACCTTC.

The genes are TRBV4-2 and TRBJ2-7; D is unclear. Germline V CDR1 and CDR2: LGHNA, YNFKEQ. The CDR3 spans 12 residues. The V gene lost 0 bases and the J gene lost 5 bases, with 5 bases spanning the gap. CDR3 in DNA: TGTGCCAGCAGCCAAGACACTAACGAGCAGTACTTC. Protein: CASSQDTNEQYF.

The genes are TRBV18 and TRBJ2-2; tentatively, D is TRBD2 (6 bases). CDR1 and CDR2 (germline): KGHSH, LQKENI. V gave up 6 bases and J gave up 2 bases, with 16 bases separating them. The CDR3 loop spans 16 amino acids. DNA of the CDR3: TGTGCCAGCTCCCGAACCACGGAGGGAAACACCGGGGAGCTGTTTTTT. Its protein is CASSRTTEGNTGELFF. Based on the CDR3 plus reference TRBV18 and TRBJ2-2, the full variable domain is NAGVMQNPRHLVRRRGQEARLRCSPMKGHSHVYWYRQLPEEGLKFMVYLQKENIIDESGMPKERFSAEFPKEGPSILRIQQVVRGDSAAYFCASSRTTEGNTGELFFGEGSRLTVL.

The V call is TRBV7-3, the J call TRBJ2-2, with D possibly being TRBD2 (5 bases). CDR3 length: 11 residues. Trimming took off 5 bases at V and 7 bases at J, with 5 bases between the two ends. Per germline, CDR1 SGHTA and CDR2 FQGTGA. The CDR3 DNA is TGTGCCAGCAGCCGGGACGGGGAGCTGTTTTTT. Translation gives CASSRDGELFF.

The chain combines TRBV28 with TRBJ1-4, with 9 bases fitting TRBD1. Looked up from germline, CDR1 is MDHEN and CDR2 is SYDVKM. V gave up 2 bases and J gave up 5 bases; unmatched junction bases: 9. The CDR3 runs 17 residues. This CDR3 is CASSLRLGQGRNEKLFF. DNA of the CDR3: TGTGCCAGCAGTTTACGGTTGGGACAGGGTCGCAATGAAAAACTGTTTTTT.

This chain joins TRBV3-1 (or the pseudogene TRBV3-2) and TRBJ1-4, with D uncertain. Deletions cut 6 bases from V and 6 bases from J, with 5 bases between. The CDR3 loop spans 11 amino acids. Germline CDR1 is LGHDT and CDR2 is YNNKEL (reference sequence). CDR3 sequence reads: CASRNYEKLFF. CDR3 DNA sequence: TGTGCCAGCAGGAATTATGAAAAACTGTTTTTT.

This clone was picked up one time. The genes are TRBV27 and TRBJ1-1; D is uncertain. This CDR3 contains 11 residues. V shed 5 bases and J shed 3 bases, with 4 bases lying between them. Germline V lookup: CDR1 MNHEY, CDR2 SMNVEV (reference sequence). CDR3 DNA: TGTGCCAGCAGTCGGGACACTGAAGCTTTCTTT. Translated: CASSRDTEAFF.

A remark on this clone: Other DNA sequences from this sample encode an identical CDR3 as well. The V and J genes are TRBV3-1 (or the pseudogene TRBV3-2) and TRBJ2-3; 14 nucleotides align to TRBD2. V dropped 5 bases and J dropped 5; count of bases not matched to a gene: 0. Germline V gives CDR1 LGHDT, CDR2 YNNKEL (reference sequence). The CDR3 length is 14 residues. The CDR3 DNA sequence: TGTGCCAGCAGCGGACTAGCGGGAGGAGATACGCAGTATTTT. Translated: CASSGLAGGDTQYF.

The V call is TRBV4-1, the J call TRBJ2-7, with TRBD2 matching over 14 bases. CDR1 is MGHRA, CDR2 YSYEKL, per germline. CDR3 length equals 16 residues. The V segment lost 1 base and the J segment 5 bases; nucleotides outside the gene matches: 4. The DNA of the CDR3 is TGCGCCAGCAGCCAAGGTTTGGGACTAGCGGGGGACGAGCAGTACTTC. It specifies CASSQGLGLAGDEQYF.

The J gene is TRBJ1-1, the V gene TRBV11-2; a possible D gene is TRBD1 (5 bases). CDR1 SGHAT and CDR2 FQNNGV come from the germline V gene. The CDR3 covers 13 residues. V lost 6 bases and J lost 5, with 13 bases in between. CDR3 amino acids: CASRAGGRTEAFF. The DNA of the CDR3 is TGTGCCAGCAGGGCCGGGGGAAGGACTGAAGCTTTCTTT.

The chain recombines TRBV28 with TRBJ1-4, with D perhaps TRBD1 (5 bases). From germline, CDR1 is MDHEN and CDR2 SYDVKM. The CDR3 sequence is 14 residues long. V was clipped by 7 bases and J by 5 bases, with 14 bases between them. The CDR3 DNA sequence: TGTGCCAGCATTCCTGGGGGTAGAAATGAAAAACTGTTTTTT. Protein sequence: CASIPGGRNEKLFF. Looking up the rest from reference TRBV28 and TRBJ1-4 gives the full variable domain: DVKVTQSSRYLVKRTGEKVFLECVQDMDHENMFWYRQDPGLGLRLIYFSYDVKMKEKGDIPEGYSVSREKKERFSLILESASTNQTSMYLCASIPGGRNEKLFFGSGTQLSVL.

There are a few counts of this clone. The V call is TRBV6-5, the J call TRBJ2-2; no definite D call. V dropped 2 bases and J dropped 0 bases, with 4 bases sitting between them. This CDR3 spans 14 amino acids. Germline assignment: CDR1 MNHEY and CDR2 SVGAGI. CDR3 protein: CASSYITNTGELFF. DNA for the CDR3: TGTGCCAGCAGTTACATAACGAACACCGGGGAGCTGTTTTTT.

The chain recombines TRBV4-1 with TRBJ1-5, with a possible D match to TRBD1 (6 bases). Trimming cost V 0 bases and J 4 bases, with 10 bases left between them. Germline V gene sequence: CDR1 MGHRA, CDR2 YSYEKL. This CDR3 contains 15 residues. The CDR3 reads CASSQDPQGNQPQHF. The CDR3 region has the DNA TGCGCCAGCAGCCAAGATCCACAGGGTAATCAGCCCCAGCATTTT.

The CDR3 loop is CASSGRVNTEAFF. The CDR3 coding sequence is TGTGCCAGCAGCGGAAGGGTCAACACTGAAGCTTTCTTT. This chain joins TRBV11-1 and TRBJ1-1, with D uncertain. Germline V gene data show CDR1 as SGHAT and CDR2 as FQDESV (reference sequence). The germline V and J ends were trimmed by 5 bases and 2 bases, with 9 bases remaining between them. The CDR3 has 13 residues.

V gene TRBV7-6 combines with J gene TRBJ2-6, with no clear D. The CDR3 contains 15 residues. Trimming stripped 2 bases from V and 2 bases from J, with 7 bases between. The germline V gene encodes CDR1 SGHVS and CDR2 FNYEAQ. This chain's CDR3 is CASSLTGAGANVLTF. CDR3 coding DNA: TGTGCCAGCAGCTTAACCGGAGCTGGGGCCAACGTCCTGACTTTC. The variable domain in full, with the rest retrieved from reference TRBV7-6 and TRBJ2-6, is GAGVSQSPRYKVTKRGQDVALRCDPISGHVSLYWYRQALGQGPEFLTYFNYEAQQDKSGLPNDRFSAERPEGSISTLTIQRTEQRDSAMYRCASSLTGAGANVLTFGAGSRLTVL.

V usage is TRBV7-2 and J usage is TRBJ2-7; D is undetermined. Trimming stripped 2 bases from V and 3 bases from J, with 17 bases between. CDR1 is SGHTA and CDR2 is FQGNSA in the germline V gene. This CDR3 is built from 16 residues. The CDR3 DNA reads as TGTGCCAGCAGCTTATGGGGTGGGCAGACCCGCTACGAGCAGTACTTC. It codes for CASSLWGGQTRYEQYF.

The V call is TRBV12-3 or TRBV12-4, the J call TRBJ1-1; 9 nucleotides agree with TRBD1. The J segment lost 1 base and the V segment lost 7 bases, leaving 1 base of the junction unmatched. The CDR3 contains 13 residues. The CDR3 here is CASKGQGNTEAFF. CDR3 DNA: TGTGCCAGCAAGGGACAGGGGAACACTGAAGCTTTCTTT.

V gene TRBV7-6 combines with J gene TRBJ2-6; TRBD1 aligns across 9 bases. The ends lost 5 bases at V and 1 base at J; junction bases unmatched: 3. The CDR3 length is 16 residues. The V gene's germline CDR1 is SGHVS and CDR2 FNYEAQ. The CDR3 spells CASSHDRGSGANVLTF. In DNA form, the CDR3 reads TGTGCCAGCAGCCATGACAGGGGGTCTGGGGCCAACGTCCTGACTTTC.

As for this clone: Within the sample, other DNA sequences also encode this same CDR3. This sequence joins TRBV6-5 and TRBJ1-2, with 8 bases identical to TRBD1. The CDR3 totals 14 residues. CDR1 is MNHEY, CDR2 SVGAGI, per germline. Trimming cost V 2 bases and J 4 bases; bases outside gene matches: 3. CDR3 residues: CASSYADRVYGYTF. The CDR3 DNA is TGTGCCAGCAGTTACGCGGACAGGGTCTATGGCTACACCTTC.

This clone occurred once. This chain uses TRBV4-3 with TRBJ1-1; 7 bases map to TRBD1. The V gene's germline CDR1 is LGHNA and CDR2 YSLEER. This CDR3 spans 15 amino acids. V was pared by 3 bases and J by 7 bases, with 11 bases of the junction left unmatched. The CDR3 region is CASSQARQGIFEAFF. DNA for the CDR3: TGCGCCAGCAGCCAGGCCAGACAGGGAATTTTTGAAGCTTTCTTT.

This clone was picked up a small number of times. V gene TRBV10-3 combines with J gene TRBJ1-1; D may be TRBD1 (6 bases). The V gene lost 2 bases and the J gene lost 5 bases, with 12 bases spanning the gap. The CDR3 has 14 amino acids. CDR1 is ENHRY, CDR2 SYGVKD, per germline. The CDR3 coding sequence is TGTGCCATCAGTGAGGCACAGGGAAGGACTGAAGCTTTCTTT. This translates into CAISEAQGRTEAFF.